This record covers a single T cell receptor beta chain. The CDR3 contains 12 residues. Germline V gives CDR1 MDHEN, CDR2 SYDVKM. Between the trimmed V and J ends, which lost 3 bases and 11 bases, there was a span of 13 bases. As handled by the study authors: Counts of nucleated cells, estimated from reference gene primer amplification, were obtained. The data were produced by immunoSEQ multiplex PCR, yet TCRdb's version contains in-frame clones alone and is incomplete. The DNA was the basis for D and trimming; V, J and clone size are from that table. The sample comprises 110,000 to 150,000 clones, almost 90% of which are singletons, and under 12% rests with the top ten. This specimen belongs to a study of blood T cell repertoires in COVID-19. Whole-study context: The origin of the acute and convalescent COVID-19 samples was the United States, Italy and Spain. The analysed material was cDNA or gDNA that came from T cells, B-cell-depleted T cells, or PBMCs.

This sequence joins TRBV28 and TRBJ1-1; D gene ambiguous. This TCR was recovered from a man in his forties or fifties with active or convalescent COVID-19. Sequencing was carried out using peripheral blood. This CDR3 is CASSFGMGRAFF. CDR3 coding DNA: TGTGCCAGCAGTTTCGGGATGGGTCGTGCTTTCTTT.